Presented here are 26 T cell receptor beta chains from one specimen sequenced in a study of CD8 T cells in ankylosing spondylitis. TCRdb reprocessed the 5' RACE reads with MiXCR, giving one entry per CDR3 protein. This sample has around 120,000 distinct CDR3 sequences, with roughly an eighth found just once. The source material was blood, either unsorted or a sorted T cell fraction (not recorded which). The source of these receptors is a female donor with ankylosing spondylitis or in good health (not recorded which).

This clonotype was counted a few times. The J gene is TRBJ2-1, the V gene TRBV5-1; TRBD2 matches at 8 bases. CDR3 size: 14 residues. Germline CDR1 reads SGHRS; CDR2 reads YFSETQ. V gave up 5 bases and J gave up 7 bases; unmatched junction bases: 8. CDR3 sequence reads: CASSNGGAENEQFF. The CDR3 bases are TGCGCCAGCAGTAACGGGGGGGCTGAGAATGAGCAGTTCTTC.

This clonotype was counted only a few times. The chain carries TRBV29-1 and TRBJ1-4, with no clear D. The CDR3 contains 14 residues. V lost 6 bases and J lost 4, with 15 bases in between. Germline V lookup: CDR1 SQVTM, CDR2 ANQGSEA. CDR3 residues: CSVVKDGRNEKLFF. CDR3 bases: TGCAGCGTCGTGAAGGACGGCCGTAATGAAAAACTGTTTTTT.

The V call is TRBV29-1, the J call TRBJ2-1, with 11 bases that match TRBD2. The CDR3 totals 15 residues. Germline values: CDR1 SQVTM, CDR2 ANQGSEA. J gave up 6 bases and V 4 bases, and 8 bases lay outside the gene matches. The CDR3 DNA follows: TGCAGCGTTGCCCGGACTAGCGGGCCCGGCAATGAGCAGTTCTTC. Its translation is CSVARTSGPGNEQFF.

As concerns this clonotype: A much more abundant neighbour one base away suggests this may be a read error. DNA for the CDR3: TGTGCCACCAGTACAGGGATCGCAGATACGCAGTATTTT. Protein sequence: CATSTGIADTQYF. V usage is TRBV15 and J usage is TRBJ2-3, with a tentative D call TRBD1 (6 bases). This CDR3 is 13 amino acids long. V dropped 6 bases and J dropped 4 bases, with 11 bases sitting between them. Germline assignment: CDR1 LNHNV and CDR2 YYDKDF (reference sequence).

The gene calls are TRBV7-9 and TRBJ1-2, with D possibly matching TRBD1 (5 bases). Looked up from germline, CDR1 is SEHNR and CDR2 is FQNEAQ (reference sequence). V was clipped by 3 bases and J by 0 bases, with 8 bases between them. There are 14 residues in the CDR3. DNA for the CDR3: TGTGCCAGCAGCTTCGGGGCAGCTAACTATGGCTACACCTTC. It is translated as CASSFGAANYGYTF.

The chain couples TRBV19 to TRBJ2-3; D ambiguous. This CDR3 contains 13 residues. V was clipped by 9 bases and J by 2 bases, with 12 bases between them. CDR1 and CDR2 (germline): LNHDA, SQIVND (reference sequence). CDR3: CASKGLNTDTQYF. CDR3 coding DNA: TGTGCCAGCAAAGGGCTCAACACAGATACGCAGTATTTT.

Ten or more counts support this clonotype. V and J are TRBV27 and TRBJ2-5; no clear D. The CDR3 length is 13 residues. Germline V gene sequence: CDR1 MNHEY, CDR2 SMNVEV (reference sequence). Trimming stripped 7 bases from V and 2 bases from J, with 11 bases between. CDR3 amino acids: CASNWAKQETQYF. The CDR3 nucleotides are TGTGCCAGCAACTGGGCCAAACAAGAGACCCAGTACTTC.

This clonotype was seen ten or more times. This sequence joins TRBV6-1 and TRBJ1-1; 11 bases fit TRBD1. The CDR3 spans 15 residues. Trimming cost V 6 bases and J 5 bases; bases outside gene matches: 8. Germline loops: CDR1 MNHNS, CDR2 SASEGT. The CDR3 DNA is TGTGCCAGCAGCGACCGGGACAGGGGGAGTACTGAAGCTTTCTTT. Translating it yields CASSDRDRGSTEAFF.

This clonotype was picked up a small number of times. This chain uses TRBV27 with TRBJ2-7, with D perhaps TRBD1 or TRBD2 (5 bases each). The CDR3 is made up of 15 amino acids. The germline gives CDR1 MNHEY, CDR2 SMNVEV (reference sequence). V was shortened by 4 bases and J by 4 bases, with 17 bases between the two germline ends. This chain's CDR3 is CASSSPGTAIYEQYF. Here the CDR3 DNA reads TGTGCCAGCAGTTCCCCCGGGACGGCTATTTACGAGCAGTACTTC.

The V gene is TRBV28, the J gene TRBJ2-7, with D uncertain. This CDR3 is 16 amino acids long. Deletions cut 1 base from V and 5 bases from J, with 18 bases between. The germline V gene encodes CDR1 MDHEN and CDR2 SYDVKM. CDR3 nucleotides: TGTGCCAGCAGTTTATACTCTTCGTACAAAAGCCACGAGCAGTACTTC. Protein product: CASSLYSSYKSHEQYF.

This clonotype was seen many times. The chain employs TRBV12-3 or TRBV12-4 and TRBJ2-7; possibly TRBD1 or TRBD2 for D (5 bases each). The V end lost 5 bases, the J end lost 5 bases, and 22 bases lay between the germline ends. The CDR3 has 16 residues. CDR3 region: CASSLRHDTGTHEQYF. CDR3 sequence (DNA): TGTGCCAGCAGTCTCCGACATGACACTGGGACCCACGAGCAGTACTTC.

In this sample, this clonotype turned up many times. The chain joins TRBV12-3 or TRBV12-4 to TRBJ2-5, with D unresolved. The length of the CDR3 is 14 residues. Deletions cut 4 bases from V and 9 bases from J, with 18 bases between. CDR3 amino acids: CASSSLVERRAQYF. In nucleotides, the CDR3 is TGTGCCAGCAGTTCCTTAGTGGAACGGCGCGCCCAGTACTTC.

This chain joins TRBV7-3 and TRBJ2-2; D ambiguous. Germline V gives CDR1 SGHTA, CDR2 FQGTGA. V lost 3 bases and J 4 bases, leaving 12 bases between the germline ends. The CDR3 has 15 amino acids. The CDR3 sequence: CASSFLSSSTGELFF. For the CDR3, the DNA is TGTGCCAGCAGCTTTTTGAGTTCGAGCACCGGGGAGCTGTTTTTT.

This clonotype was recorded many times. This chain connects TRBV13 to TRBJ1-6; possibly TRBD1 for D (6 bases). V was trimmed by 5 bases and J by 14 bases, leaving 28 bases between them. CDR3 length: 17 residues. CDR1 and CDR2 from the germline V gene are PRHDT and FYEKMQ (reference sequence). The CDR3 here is CASSINIVATGLAALHF. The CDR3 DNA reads TGTGCCAGCAGCATAAATATTGTCGCCACAGGGCTGGCGGCCCTCCACTTT.

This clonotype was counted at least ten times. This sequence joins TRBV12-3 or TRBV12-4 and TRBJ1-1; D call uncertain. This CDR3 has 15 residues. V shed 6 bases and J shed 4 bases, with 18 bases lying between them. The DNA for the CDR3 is TGTGCCAGCAGCCCGCCACGGGAAAGAAGCACTGAAGCTTTCTTT. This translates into CASSPPRERSTEAFF.

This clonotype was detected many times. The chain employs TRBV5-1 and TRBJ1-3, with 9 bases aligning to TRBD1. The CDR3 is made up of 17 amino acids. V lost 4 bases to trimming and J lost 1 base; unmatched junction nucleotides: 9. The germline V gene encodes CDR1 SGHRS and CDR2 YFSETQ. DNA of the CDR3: TGCGCCAGCAGCCCGGACAGGGGATGGTATTCTGGAAACACCATATATTTT. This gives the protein CASSPDRGWYSGNTIYF.

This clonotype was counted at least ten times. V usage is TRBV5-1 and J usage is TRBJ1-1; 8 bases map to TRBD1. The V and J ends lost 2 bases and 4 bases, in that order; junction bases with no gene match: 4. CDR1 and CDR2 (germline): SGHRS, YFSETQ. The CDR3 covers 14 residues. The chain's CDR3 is CASSFDRGSTEAFF. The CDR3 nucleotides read TGCGCCAGCAGCTTTGACAGGGGATCCACTGAAGCTTTCTTT. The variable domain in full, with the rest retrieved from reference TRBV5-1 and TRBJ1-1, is KAGVTQTPRYLIKTRGQQVTLSCSPISGHRSVSWYQQTPGQGLQFLFEYFSETQRNKGNFPGRFSGRQFSNSRSEMNVSTLELGDSALYLCASSFDRGSTEAFFGQGTRLTVV.

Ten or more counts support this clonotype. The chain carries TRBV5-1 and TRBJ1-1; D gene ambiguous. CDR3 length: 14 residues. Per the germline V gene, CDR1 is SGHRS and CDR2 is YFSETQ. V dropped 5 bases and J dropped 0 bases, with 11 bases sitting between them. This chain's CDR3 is CASSLRNMNTEAFF. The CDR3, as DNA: TGCGCCAGCAGTCTGAGAAACATGAACACTGAAGCTTTCTTT.

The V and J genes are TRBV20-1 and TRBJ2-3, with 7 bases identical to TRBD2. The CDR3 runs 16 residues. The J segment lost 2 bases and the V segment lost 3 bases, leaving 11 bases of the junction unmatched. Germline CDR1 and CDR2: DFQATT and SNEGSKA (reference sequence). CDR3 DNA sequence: TGCAGTGCTAGGGCGGGAGCGGAGGGCCACACAGATACGCAGTATTTT. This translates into CSARAGAEGHTDTQYF.

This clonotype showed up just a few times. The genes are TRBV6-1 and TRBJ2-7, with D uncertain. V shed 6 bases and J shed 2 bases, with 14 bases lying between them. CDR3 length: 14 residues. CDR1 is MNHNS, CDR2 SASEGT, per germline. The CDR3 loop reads CASSPTSAPYEQYF. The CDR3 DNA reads TGTGCCAGCAGCCCGACCTCGGCCCCCTACGAGCAGTACTTC.

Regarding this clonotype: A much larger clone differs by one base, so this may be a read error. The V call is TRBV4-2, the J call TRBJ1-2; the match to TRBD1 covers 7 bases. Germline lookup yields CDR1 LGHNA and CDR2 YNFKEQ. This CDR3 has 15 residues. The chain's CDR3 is CASTQGGGTVNGYTF. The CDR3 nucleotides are TGTGCCAGCACCCAAGGAGGTGGGACAGTTAATGGCTACACCTTC.

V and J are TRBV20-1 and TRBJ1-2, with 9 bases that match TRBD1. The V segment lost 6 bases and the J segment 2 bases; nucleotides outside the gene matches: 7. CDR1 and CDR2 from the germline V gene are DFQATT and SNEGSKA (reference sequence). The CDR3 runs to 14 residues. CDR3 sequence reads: CSARMDRGNYGYTF. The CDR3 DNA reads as TGCAGTGCCCGAATGGACAGGGGCAACTATGGCTACACCTTC.

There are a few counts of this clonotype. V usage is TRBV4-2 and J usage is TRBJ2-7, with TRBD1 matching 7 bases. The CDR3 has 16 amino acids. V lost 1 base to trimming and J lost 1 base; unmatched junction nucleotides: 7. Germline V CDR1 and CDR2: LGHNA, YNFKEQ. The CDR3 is CASSQVTGVESYEQYF. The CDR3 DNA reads TGTGCCAGCAGCCAAGTAACAGGGGTTGAGTCCTACGAGCAGTACTTC.

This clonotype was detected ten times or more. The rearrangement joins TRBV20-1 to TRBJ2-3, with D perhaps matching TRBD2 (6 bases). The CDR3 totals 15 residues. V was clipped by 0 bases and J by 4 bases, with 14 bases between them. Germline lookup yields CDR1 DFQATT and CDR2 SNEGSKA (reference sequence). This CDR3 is CSAREGSGFSDTQYF. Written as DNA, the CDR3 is TGCAGTGCTAGAGAAGGTAGCGGTTTTTCAGATACGCAGTATTTT.

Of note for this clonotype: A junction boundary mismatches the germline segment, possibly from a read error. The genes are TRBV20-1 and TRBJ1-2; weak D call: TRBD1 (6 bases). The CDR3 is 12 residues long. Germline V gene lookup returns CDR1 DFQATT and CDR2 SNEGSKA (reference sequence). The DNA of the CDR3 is TGCAGTGCTAGAGATTCAGGGGATGGCCACACCTTC. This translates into CSARDSGDGHTF.

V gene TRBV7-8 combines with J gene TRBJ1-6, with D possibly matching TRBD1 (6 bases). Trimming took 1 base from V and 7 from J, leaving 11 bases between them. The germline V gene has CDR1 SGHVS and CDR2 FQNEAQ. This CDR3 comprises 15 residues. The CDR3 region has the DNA TGTGCCAGCAGCTTAGTTGGACAGTCCAATTCACCCCTCCACTTT. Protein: CASSLVGQSNSPLHF.